This T cell receptor (beta chain) was obtained from a study of PD-L1 blockade in urothelial cancer. Using immunoSEQ multiplex PCR, the repertoire was profiled, and TCRdb retains in-frame clones only, with some absent. The sample shows some 60,000 clones, approximately 86% of them seen only once. This clone was counted between two and nine times. The CDR3 has 13 residues. CDR1 and CDR2 (germline): ENHRY, SYGVKD. V shed 6 bases and J 5 bases; nucleotides not matched to a gene: 3. The V call is TRBV10-3, the J call TRBJ1-1; TRBD1 agrees at 10 bases. Specimen: PBMCs, collected around atezolizumab (anti-PD-L1) treatment. The origin of this receptor is a man aged 45 to 65 with urothelial cancer. The CDR3 DNA is TGTGCCATCAGCGGGACAGGGGCAACTGAAGCTTTCTTT. Its translation: CAISGTGATEAFF.